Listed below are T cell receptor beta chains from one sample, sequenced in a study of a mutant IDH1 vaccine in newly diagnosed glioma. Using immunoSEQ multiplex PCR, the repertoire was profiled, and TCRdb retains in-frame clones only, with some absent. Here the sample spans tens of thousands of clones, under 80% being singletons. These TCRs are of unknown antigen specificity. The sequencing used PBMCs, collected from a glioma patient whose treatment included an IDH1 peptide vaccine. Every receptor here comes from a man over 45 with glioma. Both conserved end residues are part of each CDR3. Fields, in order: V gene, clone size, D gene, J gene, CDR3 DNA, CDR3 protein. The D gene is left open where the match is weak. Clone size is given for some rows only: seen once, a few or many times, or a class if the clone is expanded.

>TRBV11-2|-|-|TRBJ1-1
TGTGCCAGCAGCTTTCGTAGGGAAGAAACTTTCTTT
CASSFRREETFF
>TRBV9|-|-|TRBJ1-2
TGTGCCAGCAGCGTAGACCCCAACCCACCGGGACATACCTTC
CASSVDPNPPGHTF
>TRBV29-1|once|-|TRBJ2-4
TGCAGCGTTGGGGATCGAGGGGCCAAAAACATTCAGTACTTC
CSVGDRGAKNIQYF
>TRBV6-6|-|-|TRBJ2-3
TGTGCCAGCGAACTAGTCGGAGATACGCAGTATTTT
CASELVGDTQYF
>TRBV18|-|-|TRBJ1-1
TGTGCCAGCTCTCCAACGAACACTGAAGCTTTCTTT
CASSPTNTEAFF
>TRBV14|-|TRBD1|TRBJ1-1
TGTGCCAGCAGCCAAGGACTACAGGGGACTGAAGCTTTCTTT
CASSQGLQGTEAFF
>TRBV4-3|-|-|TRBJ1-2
TGCGCCAGCAGCCAAGTCCCGGGGGAAGGTTATGGCTACACCTTC
CASSQVPGEGYGYTF
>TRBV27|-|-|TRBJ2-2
TGTGCCAGCAGTTTACAGGGGGGGGACACCGGGGAGCTGTTTTTT
CASSLQGGDTGELFF
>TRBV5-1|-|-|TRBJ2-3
TGCGCCAGCAGCTTGGTAGGCCGCACAGATACGCAGTATTTT
CASSLVGRTDTQYF
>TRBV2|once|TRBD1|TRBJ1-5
TGTGCCAGCAGTGCCGGGACAGGGACCGCTGGACCCCAGCATTTT
CASSAGTGTAGPQHF
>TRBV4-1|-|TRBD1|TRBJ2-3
TGCGCCAGCAGCCAAGAGGGGACAGGTCCGGATACGCAGTATTTT
CASSQEGTGPDTQYF
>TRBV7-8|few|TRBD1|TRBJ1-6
TGTGCCAGCAGCTTAGGGCCAGGGGGCCTTAATTCACCCCTCCACTTT
CASSLGPGGLNSPLHF
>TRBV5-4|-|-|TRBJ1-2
TGTGCCAGCAGCTTGGACAGGGACCATGGCTACACCTTC
CASSLDRDHGYTF
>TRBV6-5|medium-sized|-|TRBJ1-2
TGTGCCAGCAGTTTTTCGGACAGTCCCTATGGCTACACCTTC
CASSFSDSPYGYTF
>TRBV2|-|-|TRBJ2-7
TGTGCCAGCAGGAGACCGCTACGAGGCTACGAGCAGTACTTC
CASRRPLRGYEQYF
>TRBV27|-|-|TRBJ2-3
TGTGCCAGCAGTTTACGCCCAGTCAGCACAGATACGCAGTATTTT
CASSLRPVSTDTQYF
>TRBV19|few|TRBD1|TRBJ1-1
TGTGCCAGTAGTGAACAACAGGGGAGGAACACTGAAGCTTTCTTT
CASSEQQGRNTEAFF
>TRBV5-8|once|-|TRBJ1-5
TGTGCCAGCAGCTTGGAATATCAGCCCCAGCATTTT
CASSLEYQPQHF
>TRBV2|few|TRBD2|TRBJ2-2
TGTGCCAGCAGTGAAGTGATAGCGGGGGGAGGGAACACCGGGGAGCTGTTTTTT
CASSEVIAGGGNTGELFF
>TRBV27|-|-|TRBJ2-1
-
CASSVPAGTGPNEQFF
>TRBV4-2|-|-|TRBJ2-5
TGTGCCAGCAGCCGAGATGAGACCCAGTACTTC
CASSRDETQYF